This T cell receptor beta chain comes out of a study of blood T cell repertoires in COVID-19. Study context: From T cells, B-cell-depleted T cells, or PBMCs came the material, which was cDNA or gDNA.

Per the germline V gene, CDR1 is MNHEY and CDR2 is SMNVEV (reference sequence). The CDR3 spans 20 residues. V was shortened by 3 bases and J by 4 bases, with 30 bases between the two germline ends. In the authors' methods: Amplification with reference gene primers provided the estimates of nucleated cell counts. Profiled with immunoSEQ multiplex PCR; TCRdb holds only in-frame clones, not every one. V, J and clone size reflect that table, while D and trimming were determined from the DNA. This sample has about 55,000 clones, with about 79% found just once. One Seattle source followed patients from active infection through their disease course.

The sample comprised peripheral blood. The chain links TRBV27 to TRBJ2-5, with TRBD1 as a possible D gene (6 bases). The sequence derives from a man older than 75 with COVID-19, enrolled during active disease. The CDR3 coding sequence is TGTGCCAGCAGTTTGGTCACACCACACACAGGGTCCTCCAAGGGAGAGACCCAGTACTTC. Amino acids: CASSLVTPHTGSSKGETQYF.